Below are 30 T cell receptor beta chains sequenced from a single sample in a study of blood T cell repertoires in COVID-19. Data came from immunoSEQ multiplex PCR; TCRdb stores just in-frame clones and leaves some out. The data show tens of thousands of clones, with approximately 83% seen just once and about 6.9% held by the top ten. Sequencing input: peripheral blood. The receptor source for this set is a man under 40 with COVID-19, enrolled during active disease.

The genes are TRBV5-4 and TRBJ1-1; a weak D match, TRBD1 (5 bases). Per the germline V gene, CDR1 is SGHNT and CDR2 is YYREEE (reference sequence). The CDR3 extends over 12 amino acids. V dropped 4 bases and J dropped 10 bases, with 14 bases sitting between them. The CDR3 region is CASSPGGDRAFF. The CDR3 nucleotides read TGTGCCAGCAGCCCCGGGGGGGACCGAGCTTTCTTT.

The chain uses TRBV6-5 and TRBJ2-7; no clear D gene. This CDR3 has 15 amino acids. The ends were cut back, 2 bases at V and 3 bases at J, with 14 bases in the middle. Germline V gives CDR1 MNHEY, CDR2 SVGAGI. In nucleotides, the CDR3 is TGTGCCAGCAGTTACCACTCCCCCGCAGGCTACGAGCAGTACTTC. Translated, it gives CASSYHSPAGYEQYF.

V is TRBV18 and J is TRBJ2-5; 8 bases line up with TRBD1. This CDR3 comprises 15 residues. V gave up 3 bases and J gave up 5 bases; unmatched junction bases: 8. Germline CDR1 reads KGHSH; CDR2 reads LQKENI. This CDR3 reads CASSPPSRGLETQYF. Here the CDR3 DNA reads TGTGCCAGCTCACCTCCGTCCAGGGGGCTGGAGACCCAGTACTTC.

The chain uses TRBV3-1 (or the pseudogene TRBV3-2) and TRBJ2-3; D uncertain. Trimming shortened V by 4 bases and J by 2 bases, and 10 bases separated the two germline ends. Germline CDR1 LGHDT, CDR2 YNNKEL (reference sequence). This CDR3 is built from 14 residues. CDR3 bases: TGTGCCAGCAGCCGAATAGCTTTCACAGATACGCAGTATTTT. Its protein is CASSRIAFTDTQYF.

The chain carries TRBV7-2 and TRBJ2-2; D may be TRBD2 (5 bases). V lost 11 bases and J 2 bases, leaving 12 bases between the germline ends. CDR3 length: 13 residues. From germline, CDR1 is SGHTA and CDR2 FQGNSA. The CDR3 protein is CAGTSVNTGELFF. The CDR3 DNA sequence: TGTGCCGGAACTAGTGTCAACACCGGGGAGCTGTTTTTT.

The rearrangement uses TRBV9 and TRBJ1-6; 7 bases align to TRBD1. The CDR3 has 15 residues. The germline V gene encodes CDR1 SGDLS and CDR2 YYNGEE. Losses at the gene ends were 4 bases for V and 5 bases for J; bases not matched to a gene: 6. The CDR3 reads CASSSRGQNNSPLHF. CDR3 sequence (DNA): TGTGCCAGCAGCTCCCGGGGACAGAATAATTCACCCCTCCACTTT.

This chain links TRBV9 with TRBJ2-5, with TRBD1 as a possible D gene (6 bases). The CDR3 totals 14 residues. Germline CDR1 is SGDLS and CDR2 is YYNGEE. V gave up 4 bases and J gave up 4 bases, with 14 bases separating them. This CDR3 reads CASSPMTGRETQYF. In DNA, the CDR3 is TGTGCCAGCAGCCCGATGACAGGACGAGAGACCCAGTACTTC.

The J gene is TRBJ2-3, the V gene TRBV28; D remains ambiguous. V lost 2 bases to trimming and J lost 6 bases, with 6 bases between them. Germline V gene data show CDR1 as MDHEN and CDR2 as SYDVKM. This CDR3 is 12 amino acids long. Written as DNA, the CDR3 is TGTGCCAGCAGTTTACCCTCGGATACGCAGTATTTT. It translates to CASSLPSDTQYF.

This chain joins TRBV18 and TRBJ1-5; D perhaps matches TRBD1 (5 bases). With 0 bases removed from V and 7 bases from J, the gap between germline ends came to 10 bases. CDR1 and CDR2 from the germline V gene are KGHSH and LQKENI. The CDR3 runs 14 residues. CDR3 bases: TGTGCCAGCTCACCACCGGGGGGGGTGCAGCCCCAGCATTTT. As protein: CASSPPGGVQPQHF.

In this sample, this clone turned up a few times. The V gene is TRBV19, the J gene TRBJ1-4; D is unresolved. This CDR3 contains 15 residues. Germline lookup yields CDR1 LNHDA and CDR2 SQIVND (reference sequence). Between the trimmed V and J ends, which lost 7 bases and 0 bases, there was a span of 12 bases. The CDR3 coding sequence is TGTGCCAGTACCCCGACATTTGCAACTAATGAAAAACTGTTTTTT. Its translation: CASTPTFATNEKLFF.

The chain combines TRBV27 with TRBJ2-1; 11 bases match TRBD2. Germline V gene sequence: CDR1 MNHEY, CDR2 SMNVEV (reference sequence). Trimming at V came to 7 bases and at J to 5 bases, leaving 7 bases not matched to a gene. This CDR3 contains 15 residues. CDR3 DNA sequence: TGTGCCAGCACCCCCGGGACTAGCGGTCACAATGAGCAGTTCTTC. It yields the protein CASTPGTSGHNEQFF.

The chain recombines TRBV30 with TRBJ1-1; D is uncertain. The CDR3 covers 13 residues. The germline CDR1 and CDR2 sequences are GTSNPN and SVGIG (reference sequence). V lost 2 bases, J lost 3 bases, and 10 bases lay in between. CDR3 amino acids: CAWSKRADTEAFF. The CDR3 DNA reads as TGTGCCTGGAGTAAGAGGGCGGACACTGAAGCTTTCTTT.

V gene TRBV9 combines with J gene TRBJ2-5, with D perhaps TRBD2 (6 bases). Looked up from germline, CDR1 is SGDLS and CDR2 is YYNGEE. CDR3 size: 14 residues. V shed 4 bases and J shed 4 bases, with 14 bases lying between them. In nucleotides, the CDR3 is TGTGCCAGCAGCCCCTCCGGGGGAGGAGAGACCCAGTACTTC. Translating gives CASSPSGGGETQYF.

The chain uses TRBV9 and TRBJ1-2, with TRBD1 as a possible D gene (6 bases). Germline V gene lookup returns CDR1 SGDLS and CDR2 YYNGEE. This CDR3 is 15 amino acids long. Trimming shortened V by 0 bases and J by 6 bases, and 15 bases separated the two germline ends. The CDR3 here is CASSVGFRGAHGYTF. CDR3 nucleotide sequence: TGTGCCAGCAGCGTAGGGTTCCGGGGGGCGCATGGCTACACCTTC.

CDR3: CASSFYGLAGGPGKNIQYF. In DNA, the CDR3 is TGTGCCAGCAGTTTCTACGGACTAGCGGGAGGGCCGGGCAAAAACATTCAGTACTTC. V gene TRBV27 combines with J gene TRBJ2-4; 15 positions agree with TRBD2. The CDR3 loop spans 19 amino acids. Trimming removed 3 bases from V and 3 bases from J; junction bases left unmatched: 9. Germline CDR1 is MNHEY and CDR2 is SMNVEV (reference sequence).

The CDR3 sequence is CASSTQDRGSTEAFF. The CDR3 DNA reads TGTGCCAGTAGTACTCAAGACAGGGGCAGCACTGAAGCTTTCTTT. The chain carries TRBV19 and TRBJ1-1; TRBD1 agrees at 8 bases. J gave up 4 bases and V 4 bases, and 8 bases lay outside the gene matches. CDR3 length: 15 amino acids. Germline V gene lookup returns CDR1 LNHDA and CDR2 SQIVND (reference sequence).

This clone was observed once. The rearrangement uses TRBV19 and TRBJ2-3; 9 positions match TRBD2. Trimming took 4 bases from V and 2 from J; bases not matched to a gene: 4. CDR1 and CDR2 (germline): LNHDA, SQIVND (reference sequence). This CDR3 has 15 residues. CDR3 sequence (DNA): TGTGCCAGTAGTACATCTAGCGGGACCACAGATACGCAGTATTTT. It encodes CASSTSSGTTDTQYF.

This rearrangement joins TRBV7-3 to TRBJ1-1; D might be TRBD1 (5 bases). The V gene's germline CDR1 is SGHTA and CDR2 FQGTGA. The CDR3 spans 13 residues. V was trimmed by 4 bases and J by 14 bases, leaving 20 bases between them. The CDR3 DNA reads as TGTGCCAGCAGCTCCTCAGGATCATTGGGGCGATTCTTT. It yields the protein CASSSSGSLGRFF.

This clone was observed a few times. The chain carries TRBV7-8 and TRBJ2-1, with 9 bases lining up with TRBD2. CDR3 length: 15 amino acids. Germline values: CDR1 SGHVS, CDR2 FQNEAQ. After removal of 5 bases from V and 0 bases from J, the junction contained 2 bases not matched to a gene. The CDR3 DNA is TGTGCCAGCAGCGATAGCGGGAGCTCCTACAATGAGCAGTTCTTC. Its protein is CASSDSGSSYNEQFF.

V gene TRBV19 combines with J gene TRBJ1-3; tentatively, D is TRBD1 (6 bases). The germline CDR1 and CDR2 sequences are LNHDA and SQIVND (reference sequence). V was clipped by 9 bases and J by 0 bases, with 12 bases between them. This CDR3 comprises 14 residues. CDR3 nucleotide sequence: TGTGCCAGCGAAACAGGGAGCTCTGGAAACACCATATATTTT. Its protein product is CASETGSSGNTIYF.

The chain joins TRBV2 to TRBJ2-7; 10 positions agree with TRBD1. Germline assignment: CDR1 SNHLY and CDR2 FYNNEI. This CDR3 comprises 14 residues. V was clipped by 7 bases and J by 7 bases; unmatched bases: 10. The CDR3, as DNA: TGTGCCAGCACTCCGGACAGGGGGTATGGGGAGCAGTACTTC. This gives the protein CASTPDRGYGEQYF.

This chain uses TRBV24-1 with TRBJ2-1; perhaps TRBD1 as D (6 bases). V gave up 3 bases and J gave up 4 bases, with 15 bases separating them. Germline lookup yields CDR1 KGHDR and CDR2 SFDVKD. This CDR3 has 16 amino acids. The CDR3, as DNA: TGTGCCACCAGTGATCAGGGGATACGGAGATACAATGAGCAGTTCTTC. It yields the protein CATSDQGIRRYNEQFF.

The chain recombines TRBV9 with TRBJ1-2; weak D call: TRBD1 (6 bases). CDR3 length: 16 amino acids. Trimming cost V 3 bases and J 0 bases, with 15 bases left between them. The germline CDR1 and CDR2 sequences are SGDLS and YYNGEE. CDR3 protein: CASSAATGRANYGYTF. The DNA of the CDR3 is TGTGCCAGCAGCGCAGCAACAGGGCGCGCTAACTATGGCTACACCTTC.

This chain connects TRBV5-1 to TRBJ2-1, with D hard to call. The CDR3 is 15 residues long. V was shortened by 1 base and J by 0 bases, with 8 bases between the two germline ends. Germline loops: CDR1 SGHRS, CDR2 YFSETQ. CDR3 in amino acids: CASSLSTGSYNEQFF. The CDR3 DNA is TGCGCCAGCAGCTTGAGTACCGGCTCCTACAATGAGCAGTTCTTC.

The gene calls are TRBV27 and TRBJ1-1; a possible D gene is TRBD1 (5 bases). The CDR3 has 12 residues. Germline assignment: CDR1 MNHEY and CDR2 SMNVEV (reference sequence). V lost 10 bases and J lost 5, with 14 bases in between. The CDR3 nucleotides are TGTGCCACCCGCGGGACCGGGACTGAAGCTTTCTTT. It translates to CATRGTGTEAFF.

With respect to this clone: Mismatch with germline at one junction end may stem from a read error. CDR3 coding DNA: TGTGCCAGCTCGCCACAGAAGCTTGAAAAACTGTTTTTT. This gives the protein CASSPQKLEKLFF. The rearrangement uses TRBV18 and TRBJ1-4; D is unresolved. The CDR3 loop spans 13 amino acids. CDR1 KGHSH and CDR2 LQKENI come from the germline V gene.

The chain combines TRBV19 with TRBJ1-2; D call uncertain. V lost 6 bases and J 3 bases, leaving 8 bases between the germline ends. Germline V gene sequence: CDR1 LNHDA, CDR2 SQIVND (reference sequence). The CDR3 is made up of 12 amino acids. The CDR3 nucleotides read TGTGCCAGTAGAGCACGGGACTATGGCTACACCTTC. Translating it yields CASRARDYGYTF.

The chain has TRBV2 and TRBJ2-1, with 10 bases that match TRBD1. The CDR3 is made up of 15 amino acids. With V trimmed by 6 bases and J by 4 bases, 6 bases remained unmatched. The germline V gene encodes CDR1 SNHLY and CDR2 FYNNEI. The CDR3 reads CASRVGQGGYNEQFF. In DNA, the CDR3 is TGTGCCAGCAGGGTCGGACAGGGGGGGTACAATGAGCAGTTCTTC.

The gene calls are TRBV5-4 and TRBJ1-2; 11 bases align to TRBD1. With 0 bases clipped from V and 8 bases from J, the junction kept 6 bases outside the gene matches. Germline-derived CDR1 and CDR2 are SGHNT and YYREEE (reference sequence). This CDR3 contains 15 residues. CDR3 nucleotide sequence: TGTGCCAGCAGCTTGGTAGGACAGGGGGCGCCAGGCTACACCTTC. It is translated as CASSLVGQGAPGYTF.

The chain employs TRBV14 and TRBJ2-7, with TRBD2 identical over 7 bases. There are 13 residues in the CDR3. Germline V CDR1 and CDR2: SGHDN, FVKESK. V lost 4 bases, J lost 5 bases, and 5 bases stayed unmatched. CDR3 coding DNA: TGTGCCAGCAGCCCTTGGGAGGGCGACGAGCAGTACTTC. Protein sequence: CASSPWEGDEQYF.